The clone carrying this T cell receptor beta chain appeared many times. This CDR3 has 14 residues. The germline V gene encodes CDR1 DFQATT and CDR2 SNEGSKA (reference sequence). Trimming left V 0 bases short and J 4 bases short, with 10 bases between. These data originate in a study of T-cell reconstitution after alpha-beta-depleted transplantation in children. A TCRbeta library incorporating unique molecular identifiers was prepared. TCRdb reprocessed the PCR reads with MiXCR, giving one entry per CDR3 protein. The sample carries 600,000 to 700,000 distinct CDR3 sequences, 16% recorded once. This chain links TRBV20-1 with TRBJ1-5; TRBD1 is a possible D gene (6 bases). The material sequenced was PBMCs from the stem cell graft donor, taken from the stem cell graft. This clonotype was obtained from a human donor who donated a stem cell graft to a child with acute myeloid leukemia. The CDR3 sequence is CSAREGGTNQPQHF. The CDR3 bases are TGCAGTGCTAGAGAGGGGGGGACAAATCAGCCCCAGCATTTT.